This TCR beta chain originates from a study of circulating CD8 cells and anti-PD-1 response in melanoma. The sample holds a few counts of this clonotype. Its antigen is unidentified. A much larger clone differs from this one at a single base, so this may be a read error. Since no conserved phenylalanine or tryptophan closes the CDR3, a read error is the likely cause. The V end lost 5 bases, the J end lost 0 bases, and 12 bases lay between the germline ends. The CDR3 runs 15 residues. Germline V gene data show CDR1 as MDHEN and CDR2 as SYDVKM. General study findings and limits: Peptide assays on expanded sorted subsets replaced tumor-based reactivity testing.

From live CD3+CD8+TCRalphabeta+ cells, four PD-1 and/or TIGIT subsets were sorted. TCR libraries were prepared from around 14 ng of total RNA with the QIAseq Immune Repertoire TCR panel. One entry per CDR3 protein, called by TCRdb with MiXCR from the reads. The sample contains around 1,000 distinct CDR3 sequences, about 8.2% of which appear only once. The chain links TRBV28 to TRBJ2-3, with D unclear. This TCR was recovered from a human donor with melanoma. This material consisted of CD8+ T cells from PBMCs, taken at baseline or after one month of anti-PD-1 therapy (not recorded which). CDR3 sequence (DNA): TGTGCCAGCAGTCGGACGGGCCCTAGCACAGATACGCAGTATTCT. Translated, it gives CASSRTGPSTDTQYS.